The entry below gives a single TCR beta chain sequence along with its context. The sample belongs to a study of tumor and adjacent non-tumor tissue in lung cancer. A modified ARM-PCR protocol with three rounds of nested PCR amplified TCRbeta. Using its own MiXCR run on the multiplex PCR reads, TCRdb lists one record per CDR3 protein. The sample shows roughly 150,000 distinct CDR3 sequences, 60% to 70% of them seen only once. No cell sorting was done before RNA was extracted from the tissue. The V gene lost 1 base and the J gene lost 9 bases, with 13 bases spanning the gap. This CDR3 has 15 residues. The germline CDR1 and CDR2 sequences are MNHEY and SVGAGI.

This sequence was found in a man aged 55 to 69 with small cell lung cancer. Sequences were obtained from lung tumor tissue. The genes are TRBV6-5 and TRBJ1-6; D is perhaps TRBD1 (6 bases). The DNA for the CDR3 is TGTGCCAGCAGTTACTTGAGACAGGATGGTTCACCCCTCCACTTT. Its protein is CASSYLRQDGSPLHF.